This T cell receptor (beta chain) was observed in a study of vaccination effects on CD4 cells after COVID-19. Measured with immunoSEQ multiplex PCR; TCRdb has only the in-frame clones, and not every one. The sample lists tens of thousands of clones, approximately 74% occurring once. Note on this clone: The antigen remains undetermined.

In germline, CDR1 is MNHEY, CDR2 SVGAGI. The CDR3 is 15 residues long. Trimming removed 6 bases from V and 4 bases from J; junction bases left unmatched: 8. The ViraFEST assay expanded antigen-specific CD4+ T cells with viral peptide pools before sequencing. Following culture for about 11 days, CD4+ T cells were isolated. Vaccinated participants had no history of SARS-CoV-2 infection and tested negative for nucleocapsid antibodies. Sequenced here: CD4+ T cells from PBMCs cultured with HCoV-NL63 spike peptides, sampled before COVID-19 vaccination. This receptor was obtained from a human donor who received a COVID-19 vaccine. The chain recombines TRBV6-5 with TRBJ2-3, with 9 nucleotides matching TRBD2. In nucleotides, the CDR3 is TGTGCCAGCAGCGGCGGGGGGGCAAGGGCAGATACGCAGTATTTT. It codes for CASSGGGARADTQYF.